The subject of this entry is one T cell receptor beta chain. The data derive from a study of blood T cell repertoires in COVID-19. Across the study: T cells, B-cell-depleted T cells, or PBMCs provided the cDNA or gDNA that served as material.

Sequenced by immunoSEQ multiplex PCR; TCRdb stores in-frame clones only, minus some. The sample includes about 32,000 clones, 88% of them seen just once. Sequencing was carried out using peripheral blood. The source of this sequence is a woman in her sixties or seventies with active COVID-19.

The CDR3 here is CASSLGLAGGTGELFF. The DNA for the CDR3 is TGTGCCAGCAGCTTGGGACTAGCGGGGGGAACCGGGGAGCTGTTTTTT. The chain carries TRBV5-8 and TRBJ2-2; 13 nucleotides agree with TRBD2. The V gene's germline CDR1 is SGHTS and CDR2 YDEGEE. The ends lost 0 bases at V and 5 bases at J; junction bases unmatched: 1. The CDR3 sequence is 16 residues long.